This T cell receptor beta chain was obtained from a study of response to subunit inactivated influenza vaccine. The V and J ends lost 6 bases and 0 bases respectively, with 15 bases between them. There are 16 residues in the CDR3. In this sample, this clonotype turned up many times. MiXCR, applied by TCRdb to the RT-PCR reads, yields one record per CDR3 protein. In the table there are more than 550,000 distinct CDR3 sequences, roughly 12% of which are singletons. This sample also belongs to another study, concerning T cells expressing NK-cell markers. From that second work: It was by 5'RACE template switching with UMIs that TCR beta cDNA was made. The authors derived TCR beta repertoires from sorted CD3+CD56+NKG2C+, CD3+CD56+NKG2C- and CD3+CD56-NKG2C+ T cells. HCMV seropositivity marked most of the eight sequenced donors; one was seronegative. For several experiments, T cell sorting was restricted to the alpha-beta TCR population by means of an anti-gamma-delta TCR antibody. Among CD8+ T cells from six donors, dominant NKG2C+ clonotypes accounted for roughly 1.0-7.0%.

This TCR derives from a man in his forties or fifties who received an inactivated influenza vaccine. The rearrangement links TRBV12-3 or TRBV12-4 to TRBJ2-1; D gene uncertain. Here the sequenced sample was PBMCs from blood, taken on the day of vaccination. The CDR3, as DNA: TGTGCCAGCAGGTTTGACACCTTGAGCTCCTACAATGAGCAGTTCTTC. Protein sequence: CASRFDTLSSYNEQFF.